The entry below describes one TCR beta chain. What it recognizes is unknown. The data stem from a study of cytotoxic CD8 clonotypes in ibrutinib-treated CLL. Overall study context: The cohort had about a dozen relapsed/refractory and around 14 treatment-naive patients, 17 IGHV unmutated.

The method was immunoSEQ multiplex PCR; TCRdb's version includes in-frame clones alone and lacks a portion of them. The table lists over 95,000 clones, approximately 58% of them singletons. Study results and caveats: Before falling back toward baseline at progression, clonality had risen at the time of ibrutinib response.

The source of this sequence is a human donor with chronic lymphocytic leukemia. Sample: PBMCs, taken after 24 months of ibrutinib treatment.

CDR3 loop: CASNGYGELFF. CDR3 DNA: TGTGCCAGCAACGGGTACGGGGAGCTGTTTTTT. The chain couples TRBV7-2 to TRBJ2-2; D gene unclear. The CDR3 contains 11 residues. V was pared by 7 bases and J by 7 bases, with 7 bases between. Germline V gene lookup returns CDR1 SGHTA and CDR2 FQGNSA.